This TCR beta chain was observed in a study of OX40 agonist ivuxolimab in advanced cancers. The wider study: Among those treated, three patients had partial responses, one with hepatocellular carcinoma and two with cutaneous melanoma. Study-wide points: CD8+ T cells (on average) carried more expanded clones than CD4+ T cells. At 0.1 to 3.0 mg/kg, clonal expansion of CD4+ and CD8+ blood T cells had occurred by week 6.

Systemic immunosuppression or a history of autoimmune disease excluded patients. Details on this clone: Its antigen is currently unknown.

Germline V gene sequence: CDR1 SGHRS, CDR2 YFSETQ. The CDR3 loop spans 17 amino acids. The trim removed 1 base at V and 0 bases at J, leaving 2 bases unmatched. Libraries were prepared by immunoSEQ multiplex PCR; TCRdb keeps only in-frame clonotypes and omits some of them. Among about 35,000 clones listed, 65% to 85% were seen once. This chain uses TRBV5-1 with TRBJ1-6, with 9 bases aligning to TRBD1. The receptor was derived from an adult with an advanced solid tumor such as melanoma, head and neck, liver or kidney cancer. The sequenced sample was CD4+ or CD8+ T cells sorted from blood, obtained in a trial of the OX40 agonist ivuxolimab. CDR3 sequence: CASSLMTGGSYNSPLHF. The CDR3 region has the DNA TGCGCCAGCAGCTTGATGACAGGGGGCTCCTATAATTCACCCCTCCACTTT.